This TCR beta chain is from a study of blood T cell repertoires in COVID-19. Study-level background: From T cells, B-cell-depleted T cells, or PBMCs came the material, which was cDNA or gDNA.

The CDR3 is made up of 17 amino acids. CDR1 GTSNPN and CDR2 SVGIG come from the germline V gene (reference sequence). Trimming cost V 4 bases and J 3 bases; bases outside gene matches: 16. TCRdb's copy holds only in-frame clones and misses some; the assay was immunoSEQ multiplex PCR. Of about 220,000 clones in the sample, 85% were seen once. This clone was found a few times. V usage is TRBV30 and J usage is TRBJ2-7, with 9 bases identical to TRBD2. Input material: peripheral blood. This receptor was obtained from a woman in her 70s with COVID-19, enrolled during active disease. CDR3 sequence: CAWKAPIAGAGIYEQYF. The CDR3 DNA follows: TGTGCCTGGAAGGCCCCGATAGCGGGAGCAGGGATCTACGAGCAGTACTTC.